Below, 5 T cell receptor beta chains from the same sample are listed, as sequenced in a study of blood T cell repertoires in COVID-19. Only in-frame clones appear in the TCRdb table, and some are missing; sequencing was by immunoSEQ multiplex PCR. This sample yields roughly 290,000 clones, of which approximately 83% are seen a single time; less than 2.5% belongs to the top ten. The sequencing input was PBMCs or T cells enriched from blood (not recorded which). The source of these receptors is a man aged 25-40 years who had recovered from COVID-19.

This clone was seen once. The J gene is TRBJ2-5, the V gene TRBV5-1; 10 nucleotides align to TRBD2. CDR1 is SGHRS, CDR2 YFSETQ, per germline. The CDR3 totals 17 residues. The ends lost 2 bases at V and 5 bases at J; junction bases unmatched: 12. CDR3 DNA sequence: TGCGCCAGCAGCTTTCGGCCAAGCGGGGGGGCCCCGGAGACCCAGTACTTC. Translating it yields CASSFRPSGGAPETQYF.

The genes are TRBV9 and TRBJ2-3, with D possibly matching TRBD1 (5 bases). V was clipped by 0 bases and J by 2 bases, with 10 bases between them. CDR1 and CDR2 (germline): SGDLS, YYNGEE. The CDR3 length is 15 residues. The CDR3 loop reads CASSVEKGLTDTQYF. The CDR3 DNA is TGTGCCAGCAGCGTAGAGAAGGGGCTCACAGATACGCAGTATTTT.

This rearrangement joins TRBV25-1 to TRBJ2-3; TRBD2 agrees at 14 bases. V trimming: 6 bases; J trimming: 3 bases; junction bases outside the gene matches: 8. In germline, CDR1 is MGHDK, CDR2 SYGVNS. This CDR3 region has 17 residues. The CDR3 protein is CASSTHRLAGGTDTQYF. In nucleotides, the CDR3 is TGTGCCAGCAGCACCCATAGACTAGCGGGGGGGACAGATACGCAGTATTTT.

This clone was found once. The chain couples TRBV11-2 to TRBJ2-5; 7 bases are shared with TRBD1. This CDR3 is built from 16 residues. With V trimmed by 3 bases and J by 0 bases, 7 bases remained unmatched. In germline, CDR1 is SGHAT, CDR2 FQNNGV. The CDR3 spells CASSLSGTAYQETQYF. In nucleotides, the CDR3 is TGTGCCAGCAGCTTGTCTGGGACAGCGTACCAAGAGACCCAGTACTTC.

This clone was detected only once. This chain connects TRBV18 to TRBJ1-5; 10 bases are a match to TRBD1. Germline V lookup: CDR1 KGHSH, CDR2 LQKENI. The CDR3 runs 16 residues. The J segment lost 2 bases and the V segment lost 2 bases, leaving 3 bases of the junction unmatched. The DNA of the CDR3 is TGTGCCAGCTCACCATCCGGGACAGGGGGCAATCAGCCCCAGCATTTT. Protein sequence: CASSPSGTGGNQPQHF. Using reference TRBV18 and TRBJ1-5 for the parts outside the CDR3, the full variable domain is NAGVMQNPRHLVRRRGQEARLRCSPMKGHSHVYWYRQLPEEGLKFMVYLQKENIIDESGMPKERFSAEFPKEGPSILRIQQVVRGDSAAYFCASSPSGTGGNQPQHFGDGTRLSIL.